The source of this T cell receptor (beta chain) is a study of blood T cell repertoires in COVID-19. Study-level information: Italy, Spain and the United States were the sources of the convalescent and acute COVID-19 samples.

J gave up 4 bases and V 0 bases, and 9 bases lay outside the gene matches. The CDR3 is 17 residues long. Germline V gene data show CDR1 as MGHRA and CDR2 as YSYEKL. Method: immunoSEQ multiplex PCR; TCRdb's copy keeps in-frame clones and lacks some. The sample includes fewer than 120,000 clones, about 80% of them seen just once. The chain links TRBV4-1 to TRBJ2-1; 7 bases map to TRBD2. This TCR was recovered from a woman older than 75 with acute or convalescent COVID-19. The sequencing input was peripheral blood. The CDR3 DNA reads TGCGCCAGCAGCCAAGATCCGGCTAGCGGAAAGTACAATGAGCAGTTCTTC. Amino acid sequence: CASSQDPASGKYNEQFF.